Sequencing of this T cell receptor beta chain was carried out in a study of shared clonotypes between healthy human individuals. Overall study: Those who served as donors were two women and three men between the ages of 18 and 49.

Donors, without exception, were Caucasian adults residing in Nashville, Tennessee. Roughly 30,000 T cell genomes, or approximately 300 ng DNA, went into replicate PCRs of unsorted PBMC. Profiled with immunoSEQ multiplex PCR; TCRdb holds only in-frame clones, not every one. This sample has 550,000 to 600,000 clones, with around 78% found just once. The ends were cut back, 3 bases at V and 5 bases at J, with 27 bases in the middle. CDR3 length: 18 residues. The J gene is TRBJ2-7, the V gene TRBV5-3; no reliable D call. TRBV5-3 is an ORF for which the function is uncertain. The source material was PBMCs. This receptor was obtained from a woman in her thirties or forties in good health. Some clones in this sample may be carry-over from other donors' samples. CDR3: CARSSFSQTFWIMNEQYF. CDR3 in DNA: TGTGCCAGAAGCTCCTTCTCCCAGACTTTCTGGATAATGAACGAGCAGTACTTC.